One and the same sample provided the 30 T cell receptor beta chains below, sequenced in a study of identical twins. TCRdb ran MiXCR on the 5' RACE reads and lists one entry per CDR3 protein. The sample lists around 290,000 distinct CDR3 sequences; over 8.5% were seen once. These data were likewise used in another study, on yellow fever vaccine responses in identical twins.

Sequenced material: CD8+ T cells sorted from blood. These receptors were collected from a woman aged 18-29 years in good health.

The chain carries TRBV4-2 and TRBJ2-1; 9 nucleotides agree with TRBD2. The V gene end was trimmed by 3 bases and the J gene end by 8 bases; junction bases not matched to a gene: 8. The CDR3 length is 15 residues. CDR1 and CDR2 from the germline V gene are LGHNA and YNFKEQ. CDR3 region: CASSQTIAGEYEQFF. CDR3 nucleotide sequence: TGTGCCAGCAGCCAGACAATAGCGGGAGAGTATGAGCAGTTCTTC.

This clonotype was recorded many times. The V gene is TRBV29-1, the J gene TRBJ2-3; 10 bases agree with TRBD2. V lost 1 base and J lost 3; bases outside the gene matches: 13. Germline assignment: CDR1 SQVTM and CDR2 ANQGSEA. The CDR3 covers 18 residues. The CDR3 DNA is TGCAGCGTTGAAGTCCCTATAGGACTAGCGGAGAGTACAGATACGCAGTATTTT. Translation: CSVEVPIGLAESTDTQYF.

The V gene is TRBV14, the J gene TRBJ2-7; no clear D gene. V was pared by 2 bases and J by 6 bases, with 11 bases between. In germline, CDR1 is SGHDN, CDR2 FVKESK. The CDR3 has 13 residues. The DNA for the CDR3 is TGTGCCAGCAGCCAATCTGCGTCGCTCGAGCAGTACTTC. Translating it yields CASSQSASLEQYF.

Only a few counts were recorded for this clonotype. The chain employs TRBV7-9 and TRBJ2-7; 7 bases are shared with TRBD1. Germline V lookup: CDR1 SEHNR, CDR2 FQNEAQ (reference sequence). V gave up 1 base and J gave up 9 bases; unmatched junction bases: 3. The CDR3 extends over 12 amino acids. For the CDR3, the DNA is TGTGCCAGCAGCTTAGAGGGGGCGGTGCAGTACTTC. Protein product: CASSLEGAVQYF.

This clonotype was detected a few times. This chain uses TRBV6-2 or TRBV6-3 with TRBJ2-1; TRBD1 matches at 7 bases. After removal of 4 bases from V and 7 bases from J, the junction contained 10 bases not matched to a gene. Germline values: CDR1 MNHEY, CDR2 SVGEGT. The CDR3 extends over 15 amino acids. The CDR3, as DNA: TGTGCCAGCAGTTTCGACAGGGCAAATACTAATGAGCAGTTCTTC. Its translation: CASSFDRANTNEQFF.

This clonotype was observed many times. DNA for the CDR3: TGTGCCAGCAGTTTGGTTTTAGGGACCGAGCAGTACTTC. This encodes CASSLVLGTEQYF. The chain combines TRBV12-3 or TRBV12-4 with TRBJ2-7; the D call may be TRBD1 or TRBD2 (5 bases each). The length of the CDR3 is 13 residues. Trimming took 3 bases from V and 6 from J, leaving 12 bases between them.

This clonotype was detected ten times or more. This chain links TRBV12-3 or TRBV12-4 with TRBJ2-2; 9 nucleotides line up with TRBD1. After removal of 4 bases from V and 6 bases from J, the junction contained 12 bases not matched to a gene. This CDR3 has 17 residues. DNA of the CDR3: TGTGCCAGCAGTTACCGGGACAGGGTTTTGAGGGCCGGGGAGCTGTTTTTT. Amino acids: CASSYRDRVLRAGELFF.

Here the CDR3 reads CASSNPDRTQETQYF. The CDR3 DNA sequence: TGTGCCAGCAGCAATCCTGACAGGACGCAAGAGACCCAGTACTTC. The chain recombines TRBV7-9 with TRBJ2-5; D perhaps matches TRBD1 (6 bases). CDR1 and CDR2 (germline): SEHNR, FQNEAQ (reference sequence). The CDR3 totals 15 residues. V was trimmed by 5 bases and J by 2 bases, leaving 15 bases between them.

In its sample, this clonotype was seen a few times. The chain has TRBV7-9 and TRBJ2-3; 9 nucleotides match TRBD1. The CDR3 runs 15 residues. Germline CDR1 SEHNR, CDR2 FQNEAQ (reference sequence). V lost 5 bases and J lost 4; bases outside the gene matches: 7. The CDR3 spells CASSPRDRVADTQYF. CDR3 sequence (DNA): TGTGCCAGCAGCCCACGGGACAGGGTTGCAGATACGCAGTATTTT.

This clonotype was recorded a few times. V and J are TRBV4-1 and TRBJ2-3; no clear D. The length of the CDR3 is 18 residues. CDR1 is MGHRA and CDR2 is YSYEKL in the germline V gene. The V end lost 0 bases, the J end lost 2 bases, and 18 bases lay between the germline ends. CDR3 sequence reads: CASSQDRIGGSYTDTQYF. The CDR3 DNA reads TGCGCCAGCAGCCAAGATAGAATCGGCGGTTCTTACACAGATACGCAGTATTTT.

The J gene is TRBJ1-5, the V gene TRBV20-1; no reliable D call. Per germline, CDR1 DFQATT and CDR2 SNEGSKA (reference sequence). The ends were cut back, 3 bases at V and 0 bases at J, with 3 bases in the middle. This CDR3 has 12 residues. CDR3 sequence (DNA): TGCAGTGCTAGTGATAGCAATCAGCCCCAGCATTTT. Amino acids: CSASDSNQPQHF.

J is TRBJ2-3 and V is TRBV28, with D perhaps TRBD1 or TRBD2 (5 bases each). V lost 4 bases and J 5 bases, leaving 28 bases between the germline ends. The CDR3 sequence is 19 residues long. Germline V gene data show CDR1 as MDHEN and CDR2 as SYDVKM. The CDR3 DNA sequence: TGTGCCAGCAGTTACCAGAAAGGGGCTCCCCGGGATACAAGAGATACGCAGTATTTT. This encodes CASSYQKGAPRDTRDTQYF.

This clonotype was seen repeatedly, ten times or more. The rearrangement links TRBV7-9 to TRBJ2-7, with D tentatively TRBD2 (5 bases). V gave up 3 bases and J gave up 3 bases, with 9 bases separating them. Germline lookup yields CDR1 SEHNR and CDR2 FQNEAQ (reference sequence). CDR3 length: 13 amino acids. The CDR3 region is CASSFGEGYEQYF. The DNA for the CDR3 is TGTGCCAGCAGCTTCGGCGAGGGCTACGAGCAGTACTTC.

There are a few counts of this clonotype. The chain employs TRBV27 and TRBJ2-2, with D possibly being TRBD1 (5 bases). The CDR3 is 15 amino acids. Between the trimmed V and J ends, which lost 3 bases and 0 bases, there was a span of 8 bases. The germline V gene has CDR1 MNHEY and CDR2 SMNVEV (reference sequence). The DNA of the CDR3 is TGTGCCAGCAGTTTTATGACAGCGAACACCGGGGAGCTGTTTTTT. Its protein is CASSFMTANTGELFF.

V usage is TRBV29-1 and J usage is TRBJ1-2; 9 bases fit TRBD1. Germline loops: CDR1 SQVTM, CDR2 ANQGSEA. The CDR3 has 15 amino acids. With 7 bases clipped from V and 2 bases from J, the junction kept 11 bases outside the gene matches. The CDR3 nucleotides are TGCAGCGCAGGCCCGGGACAGGGTTCCAACTATGGCTACACCTTC. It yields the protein CSAGPGQGSNYGYTF.

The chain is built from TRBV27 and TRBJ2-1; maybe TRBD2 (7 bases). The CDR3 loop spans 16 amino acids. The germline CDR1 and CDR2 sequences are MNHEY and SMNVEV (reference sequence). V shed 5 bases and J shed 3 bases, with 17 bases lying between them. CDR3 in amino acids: CASSPRGGADYNEQFF. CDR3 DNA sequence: TGTGCCAGCAGTCCAAGAGGGGGGGCCGACTACAATGAGCAGTTCTTC.

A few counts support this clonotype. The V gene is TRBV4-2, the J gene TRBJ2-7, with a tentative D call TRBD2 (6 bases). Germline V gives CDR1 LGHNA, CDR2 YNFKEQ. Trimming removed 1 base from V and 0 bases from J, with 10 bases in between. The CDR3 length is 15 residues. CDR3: CASSQGGDGSYEQYF. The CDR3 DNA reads TGTGCCAGCAGCCAAGGCGGGGACGGCTCCTACGAGCAGTACTTC.

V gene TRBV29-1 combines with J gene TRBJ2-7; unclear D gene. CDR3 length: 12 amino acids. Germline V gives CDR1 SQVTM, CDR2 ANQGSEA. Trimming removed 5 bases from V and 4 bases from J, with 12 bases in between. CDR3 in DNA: TGCAGCGTTCTTACGGAAGTTTACGAGCAGTACTTC. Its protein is CSVLTEVYEQYF.

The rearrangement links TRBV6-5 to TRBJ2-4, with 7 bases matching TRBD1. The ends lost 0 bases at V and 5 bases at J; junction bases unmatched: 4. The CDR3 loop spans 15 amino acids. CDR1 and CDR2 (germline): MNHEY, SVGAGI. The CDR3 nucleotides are TGTGCCAGCAGTTACTCGTGGGACAGAGAAAACATTCAGTACTTC. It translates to CASSYSWDRENIQYF.

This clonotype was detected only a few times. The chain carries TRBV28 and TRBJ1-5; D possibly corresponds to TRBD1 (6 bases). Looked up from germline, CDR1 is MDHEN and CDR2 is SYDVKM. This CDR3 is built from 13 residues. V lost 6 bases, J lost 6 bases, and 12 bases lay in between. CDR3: CASSFQGSQPQHF. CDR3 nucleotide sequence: TGTGCCAGCAGCTTCCAGGGGAGTCAGCCCCAGCATTTT.

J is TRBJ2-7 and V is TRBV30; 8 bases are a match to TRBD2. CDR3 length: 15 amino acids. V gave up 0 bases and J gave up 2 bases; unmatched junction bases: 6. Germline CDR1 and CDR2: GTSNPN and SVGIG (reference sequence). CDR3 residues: CAWSVLRGGPYEQYF. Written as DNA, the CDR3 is TGTGCCTGGAGTGTACTTCGGGGGGGGCCCTACGAGCAGTACTTC.

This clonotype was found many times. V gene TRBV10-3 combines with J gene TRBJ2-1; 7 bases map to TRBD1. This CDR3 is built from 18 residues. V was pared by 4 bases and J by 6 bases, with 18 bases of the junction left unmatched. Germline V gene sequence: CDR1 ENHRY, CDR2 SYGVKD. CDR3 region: CAISVSSEGAFPLNEQFF. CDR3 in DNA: TGTGCCATCAGTGTATCCAGCGAGGGGGCCTTTCCTCTCAATGAGCAGTTCTTC.

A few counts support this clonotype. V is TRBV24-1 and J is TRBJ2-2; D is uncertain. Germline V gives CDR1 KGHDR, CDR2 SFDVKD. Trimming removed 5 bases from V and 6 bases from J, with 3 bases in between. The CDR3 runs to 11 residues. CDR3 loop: CATSGPGELFF. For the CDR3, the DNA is TGTGCCACCAGTGGGCCCGGGGAGCTGTTTTTT.

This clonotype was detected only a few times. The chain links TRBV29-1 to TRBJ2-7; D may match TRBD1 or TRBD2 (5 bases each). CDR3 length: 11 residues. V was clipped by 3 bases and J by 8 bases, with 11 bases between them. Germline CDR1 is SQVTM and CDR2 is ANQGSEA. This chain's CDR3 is CSVEAEGQQYF. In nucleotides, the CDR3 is TGCAGCGTTGAGGCCGAGGGGCAGCAGTACTTC.

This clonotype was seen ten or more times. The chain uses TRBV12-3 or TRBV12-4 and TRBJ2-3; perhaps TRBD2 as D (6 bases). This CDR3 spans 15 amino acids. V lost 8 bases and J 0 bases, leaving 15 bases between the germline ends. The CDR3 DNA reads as TGTGCCAGCGAAAGACGGAGCGGGAGCACAGATACGCAGTATTTT. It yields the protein CASERRSGSTDTQYF.

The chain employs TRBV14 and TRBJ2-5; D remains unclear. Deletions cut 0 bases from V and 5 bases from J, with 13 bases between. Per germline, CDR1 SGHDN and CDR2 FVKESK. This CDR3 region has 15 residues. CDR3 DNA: TGTGCCAGCAGCCAAGAATCGGGTTTTATGGAGACCCAGTACTTC. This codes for CASSQESGFMETQYF.

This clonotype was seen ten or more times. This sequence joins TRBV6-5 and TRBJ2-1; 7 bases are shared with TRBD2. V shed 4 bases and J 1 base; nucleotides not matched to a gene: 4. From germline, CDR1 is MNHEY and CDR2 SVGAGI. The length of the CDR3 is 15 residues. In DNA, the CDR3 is TGTGCCAGCAGTTCCAGCGGGGAGTCCTACAATGAGCAGTTCTTC. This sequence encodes CASSSSGESYNEQFF.

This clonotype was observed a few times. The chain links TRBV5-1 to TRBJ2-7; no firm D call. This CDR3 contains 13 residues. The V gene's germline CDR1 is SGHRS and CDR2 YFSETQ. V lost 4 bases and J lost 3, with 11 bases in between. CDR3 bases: TGCGCCAGCAGCGGCGGTCCTTTCTACGAGCAGTACTTC. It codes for CASSGGPFYEQYF.

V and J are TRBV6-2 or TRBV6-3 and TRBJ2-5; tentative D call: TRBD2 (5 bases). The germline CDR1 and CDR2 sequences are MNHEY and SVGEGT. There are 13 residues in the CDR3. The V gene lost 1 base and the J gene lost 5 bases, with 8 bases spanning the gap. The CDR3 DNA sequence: TGTGCCAGCAGTTACTGGGGAGTTGAGACCCAGTACTTC. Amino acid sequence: CASSYWGVETQYF.

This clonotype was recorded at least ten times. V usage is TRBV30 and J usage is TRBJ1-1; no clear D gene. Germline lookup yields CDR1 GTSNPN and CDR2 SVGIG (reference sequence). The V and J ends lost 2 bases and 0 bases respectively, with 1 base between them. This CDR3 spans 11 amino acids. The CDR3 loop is CAWSLNTEAFF. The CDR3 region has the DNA TGTGCCTGGAGTCTGAACACTGAAGCTTTCTTT.